Shown below are 9 T cell receptor beta chains from a single sample sequenced in a study of T-cell memory formation after mild COVID-19. One entry per CDR3 protein results from TCRdb running MiXCR on the 5' RACE reads. The table includes some 440,000 distinct CDR3 sequences, 20% to 25% detected once. Input material: PBMCs or a T cell subset sorted from them (not recorded which). The receptor set was obtained from an adult woman who had mild COVID-19 (a few samples of this study predate the infection). Cell type and time point are not known.

The chain uses TRBV24-1 and TRBJ2-7; 8 positions agree with TRBD2. The germline CDR1 and CDR2 sequences are KGHDR and SFDVKD. The J segment lost 3 bases and the V segment lost 4 bases, leaving 4 bases of the junction unmatched. CDR3 size: 14 residues. Here the CDR3 DNA reads TGTGCCACCAGTGAGGCCGGGGGGGGCTACGAGCAGTACTTC. This encodes CATSEAGGGYEQYF.

This clonotype was picked up a small number of times. V is TRBV18 and J is TRBJ1-3; D remains unclear. Trimming pared 0 bases from V and 4 bases from J, leaving 13 bases between. Per germline, CDR1 KGHSH and CDR2 LQKENI. The CDR3 is 16 residues long. CDR3 region: CASSPPAKPGGNTIYF. For the CDR3, the DNA is TGTGCCAGCTCACCACCGGCGAAGCCGGGAGGAAACACCATATATTTT. The variable domain in full, with the rest retrieved from reference TRBV18 and TRBJ1-3, is NAGVMQNPRHLVRRRGQEARLRCSPMKGHSHVYWYRQLPEEGLKFMVYLQKENIIDESGMPKERFSAEFPKEGPSILRIQQVVRGDSAAYFCASSPPAKPGGNTIYFGEGSWLTVV.

The chain combines TRBV18 with TRBJ1-1, with 7 positions matching TRBD1. Germline V gene data show CDR1 as KGHSH and CDR2 as LQKENI. J lost 3 bases, V lost 1 base, and 2 bases had no gene match. This CDR3 is built from 14 residues. CDR3 in DNA: TGTGCCAGCTCACCACAGGGGGCGGACACTGAAGCTTTCTTT. Translating it yields CASSPQGADTEAFF.

This chain connects TRBV5-1 to TRBJ2-3; D could derive from TRBD1 or TRBD2 (5 bases each). CDR3 length: 17 amino acids. V was trimmed by 0 bases and J by 2 bases, leaving 16 bases between them. Germline V gene lookup returns CDR1 SGHRS and CDR2 YFSETQ. The CDR3 DNA sequence: TGCGCCAGCAGCTTGGTCTCGGGGCTACCGATCACAGATACGCAGTATTTT. As protein: CASSLVSGLPITDTQYF.

This clonotype was seen more than once but under ten times. This sequence joins TRBV28 and TRBJ2-1, with 10 bases fitting TRBD2. The junction had 10 bases not matched to a gene; V was cut back by 8 bases and J by 6 bases. Germline CDR1 and CDR2: MDHEN and SYDVKM. The CDR3 extends over 15 amino acids. In DNA form, the CDR3 reads TGTGCCAGCGGAAGAATAGCGGGAGGAACCAATGAGCAGTTCTTC. Translated, it gives CASGRIAGGTNEQFF. The full variable domain, its missing parts supplied by reference TRBV28 and TRBJ2-1, is DVKVTQSSRYLVKRTGEKVFLECVQDMDHENMFWYRQDPGLGLRLIYFSYDVKMKEKGDIPEGYSVSREKKERFSLILESASTNQTSMYLCASGRIAGGTNEQFFGPGTRLTVL.

This clonotype has only a few counts. This chain links TRBV7-8 with TRBJ2-1; 7 bases agree with TRBD1. The germline V gene encodes CDR1 SGHVS and CDR2 FQNEAQ. Germline trimming cut 7 bases from V and 2 bases from J; bases unmatched to any gene: 5. The CDR3 has 14 residues. For the CDR3, the DNA is TGTGCCAGCATCCTAGGGACAGCCTACAATGAGCAGTTCTTC. This encodes CASILGTAYNEQFF. Combining the CDR3 with reference TRBV7-8 and TRBJ2-1 gives the whole variable domain GAGVSQSPRYKVAKRGQDVALRCDPISGHVSLFWYQQALGQGPEFLTYFQNEAQLDKSGLPSDRFFAERPEGSVSTLKIQRTQQEDSAVYLCASILGTAYNEQFFGPGTRLTVL.

This sequence joins TRBV15 and TRBJ1-2; D is uncertain. Per germline, CDR1 LNHNV and CDR2 YYDKDF (reference sequence). Trimming cost V 0 bases and J 4 bases, with 9 bases left between them. The CDR3 has 14 amino acids. The CDR3 loop is CATSRDRSSYGYTF. CDR3 bases: TGTGCCACCAGCAGAGATCGGAGTTCCTATGGCTACACCTTC. The complete variable domain, with remaining parts taken from reference TRBV15 and TRBJ1-2, reads DAMVIQNPRYQVTQFGKPVTLSCSQTLNHNVMYWYQQKSSQAPKLLFHYYDKDFNNEADTPDNFQSRRPNTSFCFLDIRSPGLGDTAMYLCATSRDRSSYGYTFGSGTRLTVV.

This clonotype was seen more than once but under ten times. The chain is built from TRBV11-2 and TRBJ1-2; the D is unclear. V shed 4 bases and J shed 4 bases, with 19 bases lying between them. CDR1 and CDR2 from the germline V gene are SGHAT and FQNNGV. The CDR3 has 16 amino acids. Here the CDR3 DNA reads TGTGCCAGCAGCTGGACCTCCGGGGTGGTTACCTATGGCTACACCTTC. This sequence encodes CASSWTSGVVTYGYTF.

The chain has TRBV10-3 and TRBJ2-5; the match to TRBD2 covers 11 bases. From germline, CDR1 is ENHRY and CDR2 SYGVKD. V shed 5 bases and J 1 base; nucleotides not matched to a gene: 6. CDR3 size: 16 residues. The CDR3 is CAISMGTSGLQETQYF. In DNA, the CDR3 is TGTGCCATCAGTATGGGGACTAGCGGTCTCCAAGAGACCCAGTACTTC.